Listed here are 6 T cell receptor beta chains from one sample, sequenced in a study of cytomegalovirus exposure and HLA in healthy donors. PCR amplification relied on 60 Vbeta primers (plus 13 Jbeta primers). This table comes from immunoSEQ multiplex PCR, and its TCRdb copy is limited to in-frame clones, with some not included. The table includes approximately 140,000 clones, 60% to 70% detected once. The sequenced sample consisted of PBMCs. These receptors came from a woman in her sixties in good health and CMV-seropositive.

This clone was detected only a few times. This sequence joins TRBV18 and TRBJ1-2; TRBD1 aligns across 7 bases. Germline loops: CDR1 KGHSH, CDR2 LQKENI. The J segment lost 4 bases and the V segment lost 6 bases, leaving 11 bases of the junction unmatched. The CDR3 is 15 amino acids. The CDR3 sequence: CASSPNRDSLYGYTF. In DNA form, the CDR3 reads TGTGCCAGCTCCCCCAACCGGGACAGCCTCTATGGCTACACCTTC.

This clone was detected a few times. The V gene is TRBV28, the J gene TRBJ2-1; TRBD2 matches 7 bases. Trimming cost V 2 bases and J 4 bases; bases outside gene matches: 5. This CDR3 region has 15 residues. Germline CDR1 MDHEN, CDR2 SYDVKM. The chain's CDR3 is CASSLVTSSYNEQFF. CDR3 coding DNA: TGTGCCAGCAGTTTAGTGACTAGCAGTTACAATGAGCAGTTCTTC.

V is TRBV27 and J is TRBJ2-2; 7 positions agree with TRBD2. The CDR3 runs to 16 residues. Losses at the gene ends were 5 bases for V and 4 bases for J; bases not matched to a gene: 10. CDR1 and CDR2 (germline): MNHEY, SMNVEV (reference sequence). The CDR3 loop is CASSPTTSPATGELFF. CDR3 coding DNA: TGTGCCAGCAGTCCTACGACTAGCCCTGCCACCGGGGAGCTGTTTTTT.

The V and J genes are TRBV5-1 and TRBJ2-7; D possibly corresponds to TRBD1 (7 bases). Trimming stripped 4 bases from V and 8 bases from J, with 16 bases between. Germline-derived CDR1 and CDR2 are SGHRS and YFSETQ. This CDR3 has 13 amino acids. CDR3 sequence reads: CASSRGTDTKQYF. In nucleotides, the CDR3 is TGCGCCAGCAGCCGGGGGACAGACACCAAGCAGTACTTC.

The CDR3 DNA is TGTGCCAGCAGGAGGTATTCCGGGGAGCTGTTTTTT. Encoded protein: CASRRYSGELFF. This rearrangement joins TRBV2 to TRBJ2-2; D call uncertain. Germline values: CDR1 SNHLY, CDR2 FYNNEI. With 6 bases removed from V and 6 bases from J, the gap between germline ends came to 8 bases. The CDR3 has 12 amino acids.

The rearrangement uses TRBV7-2 and TRBJ2-5; D might be TRBD2 (6 bases). V was pared by 5 bases and J by 5 bases, with 15 bases between. CDR1 and CDR2 (germline): SGHTA, FQGNSA. The CDR3 has 14 amino acids. CDR3 DNA: TGTGCCAGCAGCCGTACGGGAGTCGGGGAGACCCAGTACTTC. As protein: CASSRTGVGETQYF.